This TCR beta chain comes out of a study of glioma-infiltrating T cells after dendritic cell vaccination. Whole-study context: The vaccine used monocyte-derived dendritic cells pulsed overnight with autologous tumor lysate.

The sample holds one count of this clone. The CDR3 covers 13 residues. V lost 3 bases, J lost 4 bases, and 9 bases lay in between. The germline CDR1 and CDR2 sequences are SGHTA and FQGTGA. Sequencing was performed with immunoSEQ multiplex PCR; in TCRdb, only in-frame clones are kept and a portion is missing. The table has around 67,000 clones, 65% to 90% seen once; the top ten hold 7.9%. The sequences come from blood, collected before dendritic cell vaccination. The receptor was derived from a human donor with glioblastoma. V usage is TRBV7-3 and J usage is TRBJ1-1; a possible D gene is TRBD1 (5 bases). The CDR3: CASSLGGGTEAFF. CDR3 bases: TGTGCCAGCAGCTTGGGGGGGGGCACTGAAGCTTTCTTT.